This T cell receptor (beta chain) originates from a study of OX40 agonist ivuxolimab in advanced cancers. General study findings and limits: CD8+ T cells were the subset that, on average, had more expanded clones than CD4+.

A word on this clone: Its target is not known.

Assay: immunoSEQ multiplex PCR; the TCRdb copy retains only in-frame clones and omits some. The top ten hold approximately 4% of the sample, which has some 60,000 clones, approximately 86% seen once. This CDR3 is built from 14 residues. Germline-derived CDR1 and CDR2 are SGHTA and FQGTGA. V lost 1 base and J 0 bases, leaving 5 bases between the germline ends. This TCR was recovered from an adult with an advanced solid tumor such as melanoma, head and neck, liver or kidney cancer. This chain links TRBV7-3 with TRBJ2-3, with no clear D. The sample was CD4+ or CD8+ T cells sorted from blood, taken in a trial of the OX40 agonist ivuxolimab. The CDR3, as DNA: TGTGCCAGCAGCTTAATGGCTAGCACAGATACGCAGTATTTT. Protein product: CASSLMASTDTQYF.